The sequence of this T cell receptor beta chain was determined in a study of blood T cell repertoires in COVID-19. V was cut by 5 bases and J by 1 base, with 21 bases left in between. The CDR3 sequence is 17 residues long. CDR1 and CDR2 (germline): SGHAT, FQNNGV. Study processing details: Scientists estimated how many nucleated cells there were by amplifying reference gene primers. Repertoires were generated with immunoSEQ multiplex PCR, while TCRdb's copy carries only in-frame clones and drops some. The V and J calls and clone size come from that table; D and trimming were worked out from the DNA. The top ten clones hold 13% to 15% of a sample with more than 45,000 clones, around four fifths of them seen once.

V gene TRBV11-2 combines with J gene TRBJ2-7; perhaps TRBD2 as D (6 bases). Sequencing used peripheral blood. The sequence was collected from a human donor in a cohort sampled during active COVID-19. The CDR3 spells CASSPGLVRRASYEQYF. CDR3 nucleotide sequence: TGTGCCAGCAGCCCGGGGCTAGTGAGGAGGGCTTCCTACGAGCAGTACTTC.